The 22 T cell receptor beta chains in this list originate from one sample, sequenced in a study of T-cell memory formation after mild COVID-19. MiXCR, applied by TCRdb to the 5' RACE reads, yields one record per CDR3 protein. The sample holds about 110,000 distinct CDR3 sequences, about 24% seen once. The sequenced material came from PBMCs or a T cell subset sorted from them (not recorded which). These receptors originate from a man younger than 35 who had mild COVID-19 (a few samples of this study predate the infection). Cell type and time point are not known.

This clonotype was picked up a small number of times. The V gene is TRBV2, the J gene TRBJ1-5; D might be TRBD1 (6 bases). V lost 4 bases, J lost 10 bases, and 17 bases lay in between. In germline, CDR1 is SNHLY, CDR2 FYNNEI. The CDR3 length is 14 residues. The CDR3 here is CASSADRPNLPQHF. CDR3 DNA: TGTGCCAGCAGTGCAGACAGGCCCAATCTCCCCCAGCATTTT.

The V gene is TRBV6-2 or TRBV6-3, the J gene TRBJ2-1, with TRBD1 matching over 8 bases. J lost 5 bases, V lost 7 bases, and 25 bases had no gene match. Germline V gene data show CDR1 as MNHEY and CDR2 as SVGEGT. CDR3 length: 20 residues. The CDR3 DNA reads as TGTGCCAGCACGTTTACGGACAGGGTATTCGTCACGGCTTCGGACAATGAGCAGTTCTTC. Translated: CASTFTDRVFVTASDNEQFF.

This clonotype was seen a few times. The rearrangement uses TRBV29-1 and TRBJ2-2, with 8 bases lining up with TRBD1. The CDR3 contains 12 residues. Losses at the gene ends were 4 bases for V and 7 bases for J; bases not matched to a gene: 2. CDR1 is SQVTM, CDR2 ANQGSEA, per germline. CDR3 in amino acids: CSVADRDGELFF. The DNA for the CDR3 is TGCAGCGTTGCGGACAGGGACGGGGAGCTGTTTTTT.

This clonotype was observed a single time. V and J are TRBV2 and TRBJ1-5; 7 bases are a match to TRBD1. V shed 11 bases and J 4 bases; nucleotides not matched to a gene: 11. The CDR3 is 14 residues long. The germline V gene has CDR1 SNHLY and CDR2 FYNNEI. The CDR3 is CAGRGRGENQPQHF. The DNA of the CDR3 is TGTGCCGGAAGGGGGCGCGGGGAAAATCAGCCCCAGCATTTT.

This clonotype has a handful of counts. The rearrangement uses TRBV7-2 and TRBJ1-1; a possible D gene is TRBD1 (5 bases). Per germline, CDR1 SGHTA and CDR2 FQGNSA. This CDR3 is built from 12 residues. Trimming removed 6 bases from V and 1 base from J, with 6 bases in between. CDR3 nucleotides: TGTGCCAGCAGGGACAAGAACACTGAAGCTTTCTTT. This translates into CASRDKNTEAFF.

This CDR3 reads CASSLEGNIQYF. As DNA, the CDR3 is TGTGCCAGCAGCTTAGAGGGAAACATTCAGTACTTC. The chain carries TRBV7-9 and TRBJ2-4; no definite D call. CDR3 length: 12 residues. The V end was cut by 1 base, the J end by 6 bases, with 4 bases between. Germline V lookup: CDR1 SEHNR, CDR2 FQNEAQ (reference sequence).

The J gene is TRBJ2-1, the V gene TRBV7-6; 12 positions match TRBD2. CDR3 size: 15 residues. Germline CDR1 reads SGHVS; CDR2 reads FNYEAQ. The V gene end was trimmed by 8 bases and the J gene end by 2 bases; junction bases not matched to a gene: 4. The chain's CDR3 is CASGSSGGAYNEQFF. The DNA of the CDR3 is TGTGCCAGCGGCTCTAGCGGGGGGGCCTACAATGAGCAGTTCTTC.

The chain carries TRBV12-3 or TRBV12-4 and TRBJ1-1; D not certain. Trimming removed 3 bases at V and 8 bases at J, with 19 bases between. The CDR3 sequence is 15 residues long. The CDR3 DNA is TGTGCCAGCAGTTTTTCTCACGCAGCTCCGCCAGAAGCTTTCTTT. Amino acids: CASSFSHAAPPEAFF.

The sample holds a few counts of this clonotype. The chain carries TRBV12-3 or TRBV12-4 and TRBJ1-1; D gene unclear. Trimming pared 2 bases from V and 2 bases from J, leaving 12 bases between. CDR3 length equals 15 residues. The CDR3 DNA is TGTGCCAGCAGTTTATCCGGATCGCTTAACACTGAAGCTTTCTTT. This sequence encodes CASSLSGSLNTEAFF.

The V call is TRBV6-2 or TRBV6-3, the J call TRBJ2-7; D possibly corresponds to TRBD1 (6 bases). Germline V gives CDR1 MNHEY, CDR2 SVGEGT. The CDR3 is made up of 11 amino acids. The V end was cut by 6 bases, the J end by 4 bases, with 7 bases between. The CDR3 is CASRGGYEQYV. In nucleotides, the CDR3 is TGTGCCAGCAGAGGGGGATACGAGCAGTACGTC.

V and J are TRBV20-1 and TRBJ2-3; 10 bases are a match to TRBD2. Trimming removed 3 bases from V and 0 bases from J; junction bases left unmatched: 6. This CDR3 contains 16 residues. From germline, CDR1 is DFQATT and CDR2 SNEGSKA (reference sequence). The CDR3 spells CSASKWTSGSTDTQYF. In DNA, the CDR3 is TGCAGTGCTAGTAAATGGACTAGCGGTAGCACAGATACGCAGTATTTT.

This clonotype was recorded a few times. This rearrangement joins TRBV7-2 to TRBJ1-5; D may be TRBD1 (6 bases). Germline V gene data show CDR1 as SGHTA and CDR2 as FQGNSA. The length of the CDR3 is 16 residues. V was trimmed by 6 bases and J by 3 bases, leaving 18 bases between them. The CDR3 spells CASSTHRDAYNQPQHF. In DNA form, the CDR3 reads TGTGCCAGCAGTACCCACAGGGACGCTTACAATCAGCCCCAGCATTTT. Supplemented by reference TRBV7-2 and TRBJ1-5, the full variable domain reads GAGVSQSPSNKVTEKGKDVELRCDPISGHTALYWYRQSLGQGLEFLIYFQGNSAPDKSGLPSDRFSAERTGGSVSTLTIQRTQQEDSAVYLCASSTHRDAYNQPQHFGDGTRLSIL.

The J gene is TRBJ2-1, the V gene TRBV11-3; D unresolved. Per the germline V gene, CDR1 is SGHNT and CDR2 is YENEEA. V was cut by 5 bases and J by 6 bases, with 8 bases left in between. The CDR3 is made up of 12 amino acids. CDR3 protein: CASSVSGNEQFF. CDR3 in DNA: TGTGCCAGCAGCGTGTCGGGCAATGAGCAGTTCTTC.

This clonotype was seen ten or more times. The chain carries TRBV19 and TRBJ2-2; D perhaps matches TRBD1 (6 bases). Germline lookup yields CDR1 LNHDA and CDR2 SQIVND (reference sequence). The CDR3 is made up of 12 amino acids. Trimming cost V 8 bases and J 4 bases, with 8 bases left between them. The CDR3 DNA sequence: TGTGCCAGTTGGACAGCCACCGGGGAGCTGTTTTTT. Translating gives CASWTATGELFF.

The V gene is TRBV3-1, the J gene TRBJ2-1; the D is unclear. CDR1 and CDR2 (germline): LGHDT, YNNKEL (reference sequence). This CDR3 comprises 12 residues. V was pared by 0 bases and J by 7 bases, with 4 bases between. The CDR3 spells CASSQEENEQFF. CDR3 DNA: TGTGCCAGCAGCCAAGAGGAGAATGAGCAGTTCTTC.

This clonotype was observed a handful of times. The V gene is TRBV12-3 or TRBV12-4, the J gene TRBJ2-1; 15 bases are shared with TRBD2. After removal of 6 bases from V and 1 base from J, the junction contained 7 bases not matched to a gene. The CDR3 is made up of 18 amino acids. CDR3 loop: CASRPGLAGGQSYNEQFF. As DNA, the CDR3 is TGTGCCAGCAGGCCGGGACTAGCGGGGGGTCAGTCCTACAATGAGCAGTTCTTC.

This clonotype has just a few counts. The chain has TRBV4-1 and TRBJ2-6, with D unclear. V was trimmed by 0 bases and J by 0 bases, leaving 3 bases between them. The CDR3 has 15 residues. CDR1 and CDR2 (germline): MGHRA, YSYEKL. CDR3: CASSQDPSGANVLTF. The CDR3 DNA is TGCGCCAGCAGCCAAGATCCCTCTGGGGCCAACGTCCTGACTTTC.

This clonotype was detected only a few times. The chain is built from TRBV7-9 and TRBJ1-1; a weak D match, TRBD1 (5 bases). Trimming removed 4 bases at V and 12 bases at J, with 12 bases between. The CDR3 consists of 11 residues. Germline V gene data show CDR1 as SEHNR and CDR2 as FQNEAQ (reference sequence). CDR3 DNA sequence: TGTGCCAGCAGCTCGGACATACGATCTTTCTTT. Its protein is CASSSDIRSFF.

This clonotype has only a few counts. The rearrangement links TRBV19 to TRBJ2-1; tentatively, D is TRBD1 (5 bases). Per germline, CDR1 LNHDA and CDR2 SQIVND (reference sequence). V was cut by 2 bases and J by 6 bases, with 14 bases left in between. The CDR3 runs 15 residues. The CDR3 is CASSITGRLGNEQFF. The CDR3 DNA sequence: TGTGCCAGTAGTATAACAGGCAGATTGGGCAATGAGCAGTTCTTC.

This chain connects TRBV6-5 to TRBJ1-1; 10 bases agree with TRBD1. This CDR3 has 14 residues. The V gene's germline CDR1 is MNHEY and CDR2 SVGAGI. V was clipped by 5 bases and J by 6 bases; unmatched bases: 6. The CDR3 DNA reads as TGTGCCAGCAGTCTCAGACAGGGGGCCTCTGAAGCTTTCTTT. It translates to CASSLRQGASEAFF.

This clonotype was seen repeatedly, ten times or more. This sequence joins TRBV7-2 and TRBJ2-1, with TRBD2 matching 11 bases. CDR3 length equals 16 residues. The germline CDR1 and CDR2 sequences are SGHTA and FQGNSA. With V trimmed by 5 bases and J by 4 bases, 7 bases remained unmatched. CDR3 nucleotides: TGTGCCAGCAGCCCGGACGCTAGCGGGGGGTACAATGAGCAGTTCTTC. Its translation: CASSPDASGGYNEQFF.

This clonotype showed up many times. The chain links TRBV29-1 to TRBJ2-6; unclear D gene. The CDR3 is 18 residues long. V was pared by 0 bases and J by 0 bases, with 15 bases between. Germline CDR1 SQVTM, CDR2 ANQGSEA. The CDR3 reads CSVEDKATASSGANVLTF. CDR3 DNA: TGCAGCGTTGAAGATAAAGCAACGGCCAGCTCTGGGGCCAACGTCCTGACTTTC.